This T cell receptor beta chain was observed in a study of blood T cell repertoires in COVID-19. In the authors' workflow: Nucleated cell counts were estimated from reference gene primer amplification. TCRdb's table, derived via immunoSEQ multiplex PCR, lists solely in-frame clones and lacks some. That table is the source of V, J and clone size, and D and trimming were worked out from the DNA. The table has 140,000 or so clones, around 86% seen once. The sequence was obtained from a man aged 45-65 years who had recovered from COVID-19. Material for sequencing was peripheral blood.

The CDR3 DNA reads TGTGCCAGCAGCCCCGGGGGTGGACAGGGGGCAGCAACTGAAGCTTTCTTT. This encodes CASSPGGGQGAATEAFF. This chain connects TRBV7-2 to TRBJ1-1; 11 bases agree with TRBD1. Germline values: CDR1 SGHTA, CDR2 FQGNSA. The CDR3 has 17 residues. The V segment lost 5 bases and the J segment 5 bases; nucleotides outside the gene matches: 13.